This is a list of T cell receptor beta chains from one sample in a study of cytomegalovirus exposure and HLA in healthy donors. Generated by immunoSEQ multiplex PCR, the TCRdb table keeps only in-frame clones and is missing some. The data contain fewer than 250,000 clones, 79% of them singletons. Sequencing was performed on PBMCs. The receptors here all came from a woman aged 18-29 years in good health and CMV-seronegative. Both conserved end residues are part of each CDR3. The D gene is left open where the match is weak. Some rows have no size entry. The others give once, few or many, or a class for an expanded clone.

j_gene: TRBJ1-2
v_gene: TRBV7-2
d_gene: TRBD1
abundance: NA
CDR3nt: TGTGCCAGCAGCTGGCCGGGACAGGGGTTCGATGGCTACACCTTC
CDR3aa: CASSWPGQGFDGYTF

j_gene: TRBJ1-1
v_gene: TRBV4-3
d_gene: NA
abundance: NA
CDR3nt: TGCGCCAGCAGCCAAATCCCCCACGGGCAGGGGAAGGCTGAAGCTTTCTTT
CDR3aa: CASSQIPHGQGKAEAFF

j_gene: TRBJ1-1
v_gene: TRBV9
d_gene: NA
abundance: NA
CDR3nt: TGTGCCAGCAGCGTAGCTCGGGGAGGGACTGAAGCTTTCTTT
CDR3aa: CASSVARGGTEAFF

j_gene: TRBJ1-2
v_gene: TRBV5-4
d_gene: NA
abundance: NA
CDR3nt: TGTGCCAGCAGCTTGCCGCTAACAGGGAACTATGGCTACACCTTC
CDR3aa: CASSLPLTGNYGYTF

j_gene: TRBJ1-1
v_gene: TRBV2
d_gene: NA
abundance: NA
CDR3nt: TGTGCCACAAACCAGGGGAACACTGAAGCTTTCTTT
CDR3aa: CATNQGNTEAFF

j_gene: TRBJ2-7
v_gene: TRBV2
d_gene: TRBD2
abundance: NA
CDR3nt: TGTGCCAGCAGTGGCCTAGCGGGGGACGAGCAGTACTTC
CDR3aa: CASSGLAGDEQYF

j_gene: TRBJ2-2
v_gene: TRBV4-2
d_gene: NA
abundance: NA
CDR3nt: TGTGCCAGCAGAGGGGGACCGGACACCGGGGAGCTGTTTTTT
CDR3aa: CASRGGPDTGELFF

j_gene: TRBJ1-1
v_gene: TRBV6-1
d_gene: NA
abundance: few
CDR3nt: TGTGCCAGCAGTGAACCAGGGGTATTCACTGAAGCTTTCTTT
CDR3aa: CASSEPGVFTEAFF

j_gene: TRBJ2-7
v_gene: TRBV4-1
d_gene: NA
abundance: NA
CDR3nt: TGCGCCAGCAGCCACACCGGGATCGGTGGCTCCTACGAGCAGTACTTC
CDR3aa: CASSHTGIGGSYEQYF

j_gene: TRBJ2-1
v_gene: TRBV10-1
d_gene: TRBD2
abundance: NA
CDR3nt: TGCGCCAGCAGCCAAGCGGGAGCATACAATGAGCAGTTCTTC
CDR3aa: CASSQAGAYNEQFF

j_gene: TRBJ2-3
v_gene: TRBV10-3
d_gene: NA
abundance: NA
CDR3nt: TGTGCCATCAGTGAAGGACGGAGCGGAGGGACAGATACGCAGTATTTT
CDR3aa: CAISEGRSGGTDTQYF

j_gene: TRBJ2-1
v_gene: TRBV4-3
d_gene: TRBD2
abundance: NA
CDR3nt: TGCGCCAGCAGCCAAGACTCCGGGACTAGCTCCTACAATGAGCAGTTCTTC
CDR3aa: CASSQDSGTSSYNEQFF

j_gene: TRBJ1-4
v_gene: TRBV6-6
d_gene: NA
abundance: NA
CDR3nt: TGTGCCAGCAGTTACGGATCGGGGGGGAATGAAAAACTGTTTTTT
CDR3aa: CASSYGSGGNEKLFF

j_gene: TRBJ1-5
v_gene: TRBV5-1
d_gene: TRBD1
abundance: NA
CDR3nt: TGCGCCAGCAGCTCGGGGACAGAAGATCAGCCCCAGCATTTT
CDR3aa: CASSSGTEDQPQHF

j_gene: TRBJ2-2
v_gene: TRBV7-9
d_gene: NA
abundance: few
CDR3nt: TGTGCCAGCAGCTCTAATCCCAACACCGGGGAGCTGTTTTTT
CDR3aa: CASSSNPNTGELFF

j_gene: TRBJ2-7
v_gene: TRBV18
d_gene: NA
abundance: NA
CDR3nt: TGTGCCAGCTCAATGGACAGCCCTCCAAGCTACGAGCAGTACTTC
CDR3aa: CASSMDSPPSYEQYF

j_gene: TRBJ2-1
v_gene: TRBV5-1
d_gene: TRBD2
abundance: NA
CDR3nt: TGCGCCAGCAGCATCCGACTAGCGGGAGGGCCGTCTCTCCACAATGAGCAGTTCTTC
CDR3aa: CASSIRLAGGPSLHNEQFF

j_gene: TRBJ2-3
v_gene: TRBV7-9
d_gene: TRBD1
abundance: NA
CDR3nt: TGTGCCAGCAGCTCTACTGGGGACAGGGCACTAATGGGCACAGATACGCAGTATTTT
CDR3aa: CASSSTGDRALMGTDTQYF

j_gene: TRBJ2-1
v_gene: TRBV5-6
d_gene: NA
abundance: once
CDR3nt: TGTGCCAGCAGCTTGGTAATAGCCTCCAATGAGCAGTTCTTC
CDR3aa: CASSLVIASNEQFF

j_gene: TRBJ1-1
v_gene: TRBV20-1
d_gene: NA
abundance: NA
CDR3nt: TGCAGCGCTCTGGAGAGGACTGAAGCTTTCTTT
CDR3aa: CSALERTEAFF

j_gene: TRBJ2-7
v_gene: TRBV5-5
d_gene: TRBD1
abundance: NA
CDR3nt: TGTGCCAGCAGTTGGGGACAGGGGGCCTACGAGCAGTACTTC
CDR3aa: CASSWGQGAYEQYF

j_gene: TRBJ1-1
v_gene: TRBV28
d_gene: NA
abundance: NA
CDR3nt: TGTGCCAGCAGTTTGCAGAGGGACTTCACTGAAGCTTTCTTT
CDR3aa: CASSLQRDFTEAFF

j_gene: TRBJ2-7
v_gene: TRBV28
d_gene: TRBD2
abundance: NA
CDR3nt: TGTGCCAGCAGTCCAGAGCGGGAGCGCCCTTTGTACGAGCAGTACTTC
CDR3aa: CASSPERERPLYEQYF

j_gene: TRBJ1-6
v_gene: TRBV5-5
d_gene: NA
abundance: NA
CDR3nt: TGTGCCAGCAGCTTGGAAGGAGATTCACCCCTCCACTTT
CDR3aa: CASSLEGDSPLHF

j_gene: TRBJ2-3
v_gene: TRBV9
d_gene: TRBD2
abundance: NA
CDR3nt: TGTGCCAGCAGCGAGACTAGCGGGTATTCATCATTAGATACGCAGTATTTT
CDR3aa: CASSETSGYSSLDTQYF

j_gene: TRBJ1-6
v_gene: TRBV6-6
d_gene: TRBD1
abundance: few
CDR3nt: TGTGCCAGCAGTTACGCCGGGACAGGGGGTAATTCACCCCTCCACTTT
CDR3aa: CASSYAGTGGNSPLHF

j_gene: TRBJ1-1
v_gene: TRBV5-1
d_gene: NA
abundance: NA
CDR3nt: TGCGCCAGCAGCTTCCCGGGTGACACTGAAGCTTTCTTT
CDR3aa: CASSFPGDTEAFF

j_gene: TRBJ2-1
v_gene: TRBV4-3
d_gene: NA
abundance: NA
CDR3nt: TGCGCCAGCAGCCGTGGCAGGTTCATGGATGAGCAGTTCTTC
CDR3aa: CASSRGRFMDEQFF

j_gene: TRBJ2-3
v_gene: TRBV9
d_gene: TRBD1
abundance: once
CDR3nt: TGTGCCAGCAGCGAGGGGGCCATGGATGATACGCAGTATTTT
CDR3aa: CASSEGAMDDTQYF

j_gene: TRBJ1-3
v_gene: TRBV7-6
d_gene: NA
abundance: NA
CDR3nt: TGTGCCAGCAGCTTAGACAGGGGAAACACCATATATTTT
CDR3aa: CASSLDRGNTIYF

j_gene: TRBJ1-1
v_gene: TRBV9
d_gene: NA
abundance: NA
CDR3nt: TGTGCCAGCAGCCCCGGACACCTGAACACTGAAGCTTTCTTT
CDR3aa: CASSPGHLNTEAFF

j_gene: TRBJ1-3
v_gene: TRBV5-1
d_gene: TRBD1
abundance: NA
CDR3nt: TGCGCCAGCAGCCAGGGACAGGGGTCCCTTCCAAACACCATATATTTT
CDR3aa: CASSQGQGSLPNTIYF

j_gene: TRBJ2-2
v_gene: TRBV2
d_gene: TRBD1
abundance: few
CDR3nt: TGTGCCAGCCTAGAAAGGACAGGGGGAGTCACCGGGGAGCTGTTTTTT
CDR3aa: CASLERTGGVTGELFF

j_gene: TRBJ2-7
v_gene: TRBV7-8
d_gene: TRBD1
abundance: NA
CDR3nt: TGTGCCAGCAGCCCCGGGACAGGGAACTCCTACGAGCAGTACTTC
CDR3aa: CASSPGTGNSYEQYF

j_gene: TRBJ2-1
v_gene: TRBV5-1
d_gene: NA
abundance: NA
CDR3nt: TGCGCCAGCAGCCCCTCCGGGGATGGAGCCTACAATGAGCAGTTCTTC
CDR3aa: CASSPSGDGAYNEQFF

j_gene: TRBJ1-6
v_gene: TRBV19
d_gene: NA
abundance: NA
CDR3nt: TGTGCCACCACGATGAATAGTAATTCACCCCTCCACTTT
CDR3aa: CATTMNSNSPLHF

j_gene: TRBJ2-3
v_gene: TRBV9
d_gene: TRBD2
abundance: NA
CDR3nt: TGTGCCAGCAGCCCTCGCGGAGCGGGGGCATCCACGCAGTATTTT
CDR3aa: CASSPRGAGASTQYF

j_gene: TRBJ1-5
v_gene: TRBV28
d_gene: TRBD1
abundance: once
CDR3nt: TGTGCCAGCAGTTTACGGGACAGGGTATGGCAGCCCCAGCATTTT
CDR3aa: CASSLRDRVWQPQHF

j_gene: TRBJ2-7
v_gene: TRBV6-5
d_gene: NA
abundance: NA
CDR3nt: TGTGCCAGCAGCCTCGACCAGGACTGGTACGAGCAGTACTTC
CDR3aa: CASSLDQDWYEQYF

j_gene: TRBJ1-6
v_gene: TRBV29-1
d_gene: NA
abundance: NA
CDR3nt: TGCAGCGCCAGGACATATCAGAACTCACCCCTCCACTTT
CDR3aa: CSARTYQNSPLHF

j_gene: TRBJ2-3
v_gene: TRBV27
d_gene: TRBD2
abundance: NA
CDR3nt: TGTGCCAGCACCCGACTAGCGGGGGGCACAGATACGCAGTATTTT
CDR3aa: CASTRLAGGTDTQYF

j_gene: TRBJ1-4
v_gene: TRBV28
d_gene: NA
abundance: NA
CDR3nt: TGTGCCAGCAGAACCTCTAGTGAAAAACTGTTTTTT
CDR3aa: CASRTSSEKLFF

j_gene: TRBJ1-2
v_gene: TRBV6-6
d_gene: NA
abundance: NA
CDR3nt: TGTGCCAGCAGTTACAAGCCTAACTATGGCTACACCTTC
CDR3aa: CASSYKPNYGYTF

j_gene: TRBJ1-3
v_gene: TRBV7-2
d_gene: NA
abundance: NA
CDR3nt: TGTGCCAGCAGCTTAGCGGGCCATGGAAACACCATATATTTT
CDR3aa: CASSLAGHGNTIYF

j_gene: TRBJ1-2
v_gene: TRBV6-5
d_gene: TRBD1
abundance: NA
CDR3nt: TGTGCCAGCAGTTTGGACAGGGGGCCCTATGGCTACACCTTC
CDR3aa: CASSLDRGPYGYTF

j_gene: TRBJ1-2
v_gene: TRBV9
d_gene: TRBD1
abundance: NA
CDR3nt: TGTGCCAGCAGCGGATTGGGACAGCAGAACTATGGCTACACCTTC
CDR3aa: CASSGLGQQNYGYTF

j_gene: TRBJ2-1
v_gene: TRBV5-8
d_gene: NA
abundance: once
CDR3nt: TGTGCCAGCAGCCCGTTTAGTTCAAGCTCCTACAATGAGCAGTTCTTC
CDR3aa: CASSPFSSSSYNEQFF

j_gene: TRBJ1-1
v_gene: TRBV2
d_gene: NA
abundance: NA
CDR3nt: TGTGCCAGCAGTCCTAGACAGTACACTGAAGCTTTCTTT
CDR3aa: CASSPRQYTEAFF

j_gene: TRBJ2-5
v_gene: TRBV19
d_gene: NA
abundance: NA
CDR3nt: TGTGCCAGTAGTATTGGGGGGGAGACCCAGTACTTC
CDR3aa: CASSIGGETQYF

j_gene: TRBJ1-1
v_gene: TRBV28
d_gene: TRBD1
abundance: NA
CDR3nt: TGTGCCAGCAGTTTAATGCGAAGGGACAGGGGGCAAGCTTTCTTT
CDR3aa: CASSLMRRDRGQAFF

j_gene: TRBJ1-3
v_gene: TRBV18
d_gene: TRBD1
abundance: once
CDR3nt: TGTGCCAGCTCACCAATCGTGGGACAGGGGGCTTCTGGAAACACCATATATTTT
CDR3aa: CASSPIVGQGASGNTIYF

j_gene: TRBJ1-6
v_gene: TRBV19
d_gene: NA
abundance: NA
CDR3nt: TGTGCCAGTAGCCCCTTTAGGAACAGCCCTAATTCACCCCTCCACTTT
CDR3aa: CASSPFRNSPNSPLHF

j_gene: TRBJ2-2
v_gene: TRBV25-1
d_gene: NA
abundance: once
CDR3nt: TGTGCCAGCAGTGACCCCCAGGTGAGGGCCGGGGAGCTGTTTTTT
CDR3aa: CASSDPQVRAGELFF

j_gene: TRBJ1-5
v_gene: TRBV27
d_gene: NA
abundance: NA
CDR3nt: TGTGCCAGCAGCCCGGGGCAGGGGAGTCAGCCCCAGCATTTT
CDR3aa: CASSPGQGSQPQHF

j_gene: TRBJ2-7
v_gene: TRBV6-5
d_gene: NA
abundance: NA
CDR3nt: TGTGCCAGCAGTTACTCGAGGGACATCTACGAGCAGTACTTC
CDR3aa: CASSYSRDIYEQYF

j_gene: TRBJ1-4
v_gene: TRBV21-1
d_gene: NA
abundance: NA
CDR3nt: TGTGCCAGCAGCAAAGCTAGAGGCATGACTAATGAAAAACTGTTTTTT
CDR3aa: CASSKARGMTNEKLFF

j_gene: TRBJ2-7
v_gene: TRBV4-1
d_gene: NA
abundance: NA
CDR3nt: TGCGCCAGCAGCCAAGACAAGACTAGTACATCCTACGAGCAGTACTTC
CDR3aa: CASSQDKTSTSYEQYF

j_gene: TRBJ2-1
v_gene: TRBV27
d_gene: NA
abundance: once
CDR3nt: TGTGCCAGCGCGAGGGGACTACAGGGTGAGCAGTTCTTC
CDR3aa: CASARGLQGEQFF

j_gene: TRBJ2-7
v_gene: TRBV4-1
d_gene: TRBD1
abundance: NA
CDR3nt: TGCGCCAGCAGCCAGCCGGGACAGACCTACGAGCAGTACTTC
CDR3aa: CASSQPGQTYEQYF